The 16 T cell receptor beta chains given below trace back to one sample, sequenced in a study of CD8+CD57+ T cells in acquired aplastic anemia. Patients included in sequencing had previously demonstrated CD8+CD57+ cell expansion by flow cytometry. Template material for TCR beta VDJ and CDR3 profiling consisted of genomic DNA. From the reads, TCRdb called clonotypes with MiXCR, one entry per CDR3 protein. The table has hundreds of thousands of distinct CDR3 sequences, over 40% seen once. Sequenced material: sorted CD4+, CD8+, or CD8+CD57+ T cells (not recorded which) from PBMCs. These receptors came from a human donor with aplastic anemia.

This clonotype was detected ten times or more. The CDR3 spells CATSRGGAQTGELFF. CDR3 nucleotide sequence: TGTGCCACCAGCCGGGGGGGGGCGCAAACCGGGGAGCTGTTTTTT. The chain links TRBV15 to TRBJ2-2; TRBD2 agrees at 8 bases. Trimming took 5 bases from V and 5 from J; bases not matched to a gene: 7. Germline V gene data show CDR1 as LNHNV and CDR2 as YYDKDF (reference sequence). This CDR3 contains 15 residues.

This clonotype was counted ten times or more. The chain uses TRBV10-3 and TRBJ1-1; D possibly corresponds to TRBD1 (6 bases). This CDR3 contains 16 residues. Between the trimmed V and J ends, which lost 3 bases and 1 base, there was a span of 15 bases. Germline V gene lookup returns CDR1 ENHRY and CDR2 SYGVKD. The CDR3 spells CAISDRGRTPNTEAFF. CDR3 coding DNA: TGTGCCATCAGTGACAGGGGACGCACTCCGAACACTGAAGCTTTCTTT.

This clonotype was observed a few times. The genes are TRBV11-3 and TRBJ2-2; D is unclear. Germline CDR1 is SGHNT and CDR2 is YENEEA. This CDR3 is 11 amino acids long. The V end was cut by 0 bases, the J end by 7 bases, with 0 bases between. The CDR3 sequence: CASSLDGELFF. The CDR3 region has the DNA TGTGCCAGCAGCTTAGACGGGGAGCTGTTTTTT.

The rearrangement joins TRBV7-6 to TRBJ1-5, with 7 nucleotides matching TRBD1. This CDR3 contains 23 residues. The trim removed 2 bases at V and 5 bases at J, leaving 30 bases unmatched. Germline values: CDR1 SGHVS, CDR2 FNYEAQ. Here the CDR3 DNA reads TGTGCCAGCAGCTTATCAGGCAGAAATTCACCCCTCCACAACAGGGGACACTATCAGCCCCAGCATTTT. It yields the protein CASSLSGRNSPLHNRGHYQPQHF.

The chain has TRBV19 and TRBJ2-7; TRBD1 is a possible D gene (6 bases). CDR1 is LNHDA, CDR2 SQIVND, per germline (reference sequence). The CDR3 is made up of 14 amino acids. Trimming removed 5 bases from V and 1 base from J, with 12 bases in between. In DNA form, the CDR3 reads TGTGCCAGTAGTCCACAGGGAATTTCCTACGAGCAGTACTTC. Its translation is CASSPQGISYEQYF.

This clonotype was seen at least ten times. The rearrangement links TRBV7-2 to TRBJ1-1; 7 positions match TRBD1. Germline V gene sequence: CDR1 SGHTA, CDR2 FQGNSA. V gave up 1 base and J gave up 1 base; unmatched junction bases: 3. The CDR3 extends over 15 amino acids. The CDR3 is CASSLGGTANTEAFF. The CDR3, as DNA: TGTGCCAGCAGCTTAGGTGGGACAGCGAACACTGAAGCTTTCTTT.

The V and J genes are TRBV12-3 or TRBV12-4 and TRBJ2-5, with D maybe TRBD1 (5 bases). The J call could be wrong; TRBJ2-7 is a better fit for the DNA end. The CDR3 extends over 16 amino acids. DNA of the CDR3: TGTGCCAGCAGCCGACGACAGAACCCGATTTCCTACGAGCAGTACTTC. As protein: CASSRRQNPISYEQYF.

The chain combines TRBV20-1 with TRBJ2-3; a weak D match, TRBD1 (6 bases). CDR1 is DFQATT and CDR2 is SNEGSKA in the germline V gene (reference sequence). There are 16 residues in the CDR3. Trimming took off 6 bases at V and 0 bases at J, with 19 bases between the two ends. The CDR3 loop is CSADGRQDTSTDTQYF. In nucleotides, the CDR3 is TGCAGTGCAGATGGAAGACAGGACACTAGCACAGATACGCAGTATTTT.

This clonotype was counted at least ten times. CDR3 coding DNA: TGTGCCAGTAGTATCTCCTCGACTAGCGTGGAGACCCAGTACTTC. This sequence encodes CASSISSTSVETQYF. The chain joins TRBV19 to TRBJ2-5; 8 nucleotides match TRBD2. Germline lookup yields CDR1 LNHDA and CDR2 SQIVND (reference sequence). This CDR3 contains 15 residues. V lost 3 bases, J lost 5 bases, and 8 bases stayed unmatched.

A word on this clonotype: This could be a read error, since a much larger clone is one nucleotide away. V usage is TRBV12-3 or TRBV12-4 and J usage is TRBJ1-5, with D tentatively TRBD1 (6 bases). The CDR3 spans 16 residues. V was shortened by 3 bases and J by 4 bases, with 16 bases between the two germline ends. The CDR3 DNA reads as TGTGCCAGCAGTTTGGGCAGGGGAGAGAGGAATCAGCCCCAGCATTTT. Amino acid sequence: CASSLGRGERNQPQHF.

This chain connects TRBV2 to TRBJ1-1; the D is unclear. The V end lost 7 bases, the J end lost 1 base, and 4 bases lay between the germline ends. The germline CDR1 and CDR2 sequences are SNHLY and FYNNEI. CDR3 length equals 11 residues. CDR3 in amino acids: CASKWNTEAFF. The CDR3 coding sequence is TGTGCCAGCAAGTGGAACACTGAAGCTTTCTTT.

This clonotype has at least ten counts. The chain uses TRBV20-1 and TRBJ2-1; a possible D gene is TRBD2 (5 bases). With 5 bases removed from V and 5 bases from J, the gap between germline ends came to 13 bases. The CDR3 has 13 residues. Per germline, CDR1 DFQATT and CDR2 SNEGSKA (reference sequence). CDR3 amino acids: CSAGPMRDNEQFF. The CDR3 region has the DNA TGCAGTGCTGGACCGATGAGGGACAATGAGCAGTTCTTC.

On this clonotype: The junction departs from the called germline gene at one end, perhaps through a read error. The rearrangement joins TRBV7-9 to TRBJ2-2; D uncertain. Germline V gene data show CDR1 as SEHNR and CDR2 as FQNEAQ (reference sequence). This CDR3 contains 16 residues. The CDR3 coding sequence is TGTGCTAGCAGCTCCACGGACGGAACGAACCCCGGGGAGCTGTTTTTT. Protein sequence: CASSSTDGTNPGELFF. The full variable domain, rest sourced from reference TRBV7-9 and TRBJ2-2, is DTGVSQNPRHKITKRGQNVTFRCDPISEHNRLYWYRQTLGQGPEFLTYFQNEAQLEKSRLLSDRFSAERPKGSFSTLEIQRTEQGDSAMYLCASSSTDGTNPGELFFGEGSRLTVL.

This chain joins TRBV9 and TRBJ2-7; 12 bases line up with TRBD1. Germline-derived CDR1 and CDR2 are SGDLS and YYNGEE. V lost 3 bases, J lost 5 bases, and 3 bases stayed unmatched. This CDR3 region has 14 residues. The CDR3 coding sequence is TGTGCCAGCAGCGCAGGGACAGGGGGCAACGAGCAGTACTTC. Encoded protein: CASSAGTGGNEQYF.

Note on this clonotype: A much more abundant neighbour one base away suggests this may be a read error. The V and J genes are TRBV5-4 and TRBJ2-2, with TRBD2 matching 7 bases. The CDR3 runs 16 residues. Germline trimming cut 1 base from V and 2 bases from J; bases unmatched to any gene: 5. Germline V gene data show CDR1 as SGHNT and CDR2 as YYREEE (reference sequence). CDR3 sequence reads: CASSLFSGVNTGELFF. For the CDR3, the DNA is TGTGCCAGCAGCTTGTTCAGCGGGGTTAACACCGGGGAGCTGTTTTTT.

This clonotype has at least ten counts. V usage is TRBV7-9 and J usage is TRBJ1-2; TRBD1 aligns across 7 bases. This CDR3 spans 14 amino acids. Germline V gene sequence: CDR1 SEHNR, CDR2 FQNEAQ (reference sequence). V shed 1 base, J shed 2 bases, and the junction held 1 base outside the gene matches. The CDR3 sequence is CASSLVGGNYGYTF. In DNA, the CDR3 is TGTGCCAGCAGCTTAGTAGGGGGCAACTATGGCTACACCTTC.